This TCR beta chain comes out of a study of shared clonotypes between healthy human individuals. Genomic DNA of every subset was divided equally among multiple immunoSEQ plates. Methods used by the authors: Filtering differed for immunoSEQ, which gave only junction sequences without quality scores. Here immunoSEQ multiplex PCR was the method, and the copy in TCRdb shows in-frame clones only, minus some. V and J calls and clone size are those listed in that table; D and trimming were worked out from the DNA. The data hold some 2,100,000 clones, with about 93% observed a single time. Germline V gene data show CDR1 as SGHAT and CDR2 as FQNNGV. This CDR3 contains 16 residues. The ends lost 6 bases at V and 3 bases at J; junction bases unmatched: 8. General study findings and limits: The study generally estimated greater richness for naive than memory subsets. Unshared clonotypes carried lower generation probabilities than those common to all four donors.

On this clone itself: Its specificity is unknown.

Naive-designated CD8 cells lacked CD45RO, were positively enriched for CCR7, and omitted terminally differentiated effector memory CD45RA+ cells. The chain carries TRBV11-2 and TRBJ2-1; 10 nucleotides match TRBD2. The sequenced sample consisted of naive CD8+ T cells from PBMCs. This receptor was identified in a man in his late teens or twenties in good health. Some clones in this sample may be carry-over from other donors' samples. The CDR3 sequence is CASSPLAGDLYNEQFF. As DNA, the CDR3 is TGTGCCAGCAGTCCTCTAGCGGGGGATCTCTACAATGAGCAGTTCTTC.